These 16 T cell receptor beta chains originate from one sample sequenced in a study of T-cell memory formation after mild COVID-19. Via MiXCR, TCRdb re-called the 5' RACE reads, giving one row per CDR3 protein. The sample includes more than 250,000 distinct CDR3 sequences, roughly 17% seen only once; the top ten take 22%. Sequencing used PBMCs or a T cell subset sorted from them (not recorded which). These receptors were obtained from a young man who had mild COVID-19 (a few samples of this study predate the infection). Cell type and time point are not known.

This clonotype occurred a few times. The V gene is TRBV28, the J gene TRBJ2-4, with D hard to call. The CDR3 runs 13 residues. The V gene lost 6 bases and the J gene lost 1 base, with 7 bases spanning the gap. Germline CDR1 and CDR2: MDHEN and SYDVKM. The DNA of the CDR3 is TGTGCCAGCAGGGCTCCGGCCAAAAACATTCAGTACTTC. Translating it yields CASRAPAKNIQYF.

In its sample, this clonotype was seen a few times. V and J are TRBV7-9 and TRBJ1-2, with a weak D call TRBD1 (5 bases). CDR3 length equals 13 residues. V lost 5 bases and J lost 5, with 12 bases in between. Germline CDR1 is SEHNR and CDR2 is FQNEAQ (reference sequence). The CDR3 DNA reads TGTGCCAGCAGCGCCCCGACAGCATATGGCTACACCTTC. Amino acids: CASSAPTAYGYTF.

CDR3 protein: CASSAGNDGELFF. The CDR3 DNA reads as TGCGCCAGCAGCGCCGGGAACGACGGGGAGCTGTTTTTT. This rearrangement joins TRBV5-1 to TRBJ2-2; weak D call: TRBD2 (5 bases). Germline-derived CDR1 and CDR2 are SGHRS and YFSETQ. The CDR3 totals 13 residues. With 4 bases removed from V and 7 bases from J, the gap between germline ends came to 11 bases. The variable domain in full, completed from reference TRBV5-1 and TRBJ2-2, reads KAGVTQTPRYLIKTRGQQVTLSCSPISGHRSVSWYQQTPGQGLQFLFEYFSETQRNKGNFPGRFSGRQFSNSRSEMNVSTLELGDSALYLCASSAGNDGELFFGEGSRLTVL.

The gene calls are TRBV5-5 and TRBJ2-5; 9 nucleotides agree with TRBD1. The CDR3 is 18 amino acids. Germline V gives CDR1 SGHKS, CDR2 YYEKEE (reference sequence). Losses at the gene ends were 3 bases for V and 2 bases for J; bases not matched to a gene: 14. The CDR3 sequence is CASSSGYRGRGGQETQYF. CDR3 DNA sequence: TGTGCCAGCAGCTCGGGGTACAGGGGGCGTGGGGGTCAAGAGACCCAGTACTTC.

This chain links TRBV7-9 with TRBJ1-2; TRBD1 might be the D (5 bases). V was cut by 5 bases and J by 6 bases, with 16 bases left in between. From germline, CDR1 is SEHNR and CDR2 FQNEAQ (reference sequence). The CDR3 covers 14 residues. The CDR3 here is CASSPNRGVDGYTF. The CDR3 bases are TGTGCCAGCAGCCCTAACCGGGGGGTGGATGGCTACACCTTC.

This clonotype was found many times. This rearrangement joins TRBV7-2 to TRBJ1-2; D might be TRBD1 (5 bases). The V gene's germline CDR1 is SGHTA and CDR2 FQGNSA. The ends were cut back, 2 bases at V and 0 bases at J, with 7 bases in the middle. The CDR3 sequence is 14 residues long. The CDR3 nucleotides read TGTGCCAGCAGCTTAACAGGAGCTAACTATGGCTACACCTTC. This encodes CASSLTGANYGYTF.

The chain is built from TRBV11-3 and TRBJ2-2; D not resolved. The CDR3 runs 13 residues. Germline V gene lookup returns CDR1 SGHNT and CDR2 YENEEA. Deletions cut 5 bases from V and 7 bases from J, with 11 bases between. The CDR3 coding sequence is TGTGCCAGCAGCATAAGACGGAGCGGGGAGCTGTTTTTT. Translated: CASSIRRSGELFF.

On this clonotype itself: One base away lies a much larger clone, so this may be a sequencing read error. The V gene is TRBV7-3, the J gene TRBJ2-3; 9 nucleotides line up with TRBD1. CDR3 length: 13 residues. The germline V gene has CDR1 SGHTA and CDR2 FQGTGA. J gave up 4 bases and V 5 bases, and 1 base lay outside the gene matches. This CDR3 reads CASSTGGADTQYF. For the CDR3, the DNA is TGTGCCAGCAGCACAGGGGGCGCAGATACGCAGTATTTT. Drawing the rest from reference TRBV7-3 and TRBJ2-3, the complete variable domain is GAGVSQTPSNKVTEKGKYVELRCDPISGHTALYWYRQSLGQGPEFLIYFQGTGAADDSGLPNDRFFAVRPEGSVSTLKIQRTERGDSAVYLCASSTGGADTQYFGPGTRLTVL.

V and J are TRBV7-9 and TRBJ1-6, with 9 bases aligning to TRBD1. The CDR3 runs 14 residues. Germline V gene lookup returns CDR1 SEHNR and CDR2 FQNEAQ (reference sequence). The V and J ends lost 6 bases and 7 bases, in that order; junction bases with no gene match: 4. The CDR3 loop is CASRAGTGNSPLHF. CDR3 DNA: TGTGCCAGCAGGGCCGGGACAGGGAATTCACCCCTCCACTTT.

The chain joins TRBV7-2 to TRBJ1-2; 7 bases agree with TRBD1. The CDR3 sequence is 15 residues long. Per the germline V gene, CDR1 is SGHTA and CDR2 is FQGNSA. After removal of 6 bases from V and 4 bases from J, the junction contained 11 bases not matched to a gene. The CDR3 is CASSRDSVSPYGYTF. The CDR3 DNA reads as TGTGCCAGCAGTCGGGACAGCGTTTCCCCCTATGGCTACACCTTC.

The chain combines TRBV7-9 with TRBJ1-6, with a possible D match to TRBD1 (5 bases). Germline V CDR1 and CDR2: SEHNR, FQNEAQ (reference sequence). V lost 8 bases to trimming and J lost 5 bases, with 13 bases between them. The CDR3 runs 14 residues. CDR3 sequence (DNA): TGTGCCAGCGGGGTCCTAGGGGATAATTCACCCCTCCACTTT. It encodes CASGVLGDNSPLHF. The full variable domain, completed using reference TRBV7-9 and TRBJ1-6, is DTGVSQNPRHKITKRGQNVTFRCDPISEHNRLYWYRQTLGQGPEFLTYFQNEAQLEKSRLLSDRFSAERPKGSFSTLEIQRTEQGDSAMYLCASGVLGDNSPLHFGNGTRLTVT.

The chain links TRBV5-5 to TRBJ2-7; D might be TRBD1 or TRBD2, each matching 5 bases. This CDR3 spans 15 amino acids. The ends were cut back, 4 bases at V and 7 bases at J, with 21 bases in the middle. Germline CDR1 is SGHKS and CDR2 is YYEKEE (reference sequence). In DNA form, the CDR3 reads TGTGCCAGCAGCCAAGCTGGGGACGGGTTGTGGGAGCAGTACTTC. It codes for CASSQAGDGLWEQYF.

This clonotype was seen more than once but under ten times. V usage is TRBV27 and J usage is TRBJ2-5; perhaps TRBD1 as D (6 bases). V lost 5 bases and J lost 0, with 16 bases in between. In germline, CDR1 is MNHEY, CDR2 SMNVEV (reference sequence). This CDR3 comprises 16 residues. The DNA of the CDR3 is TGTGCCAGCAGTCATCCGGGACACCTGTACCAAGAGACCCAGTACTTC. This encodes CASSHPGHLYQETQYF.

The chain is built from TRBV5-1 and TRBJ2-3, with 10 positions matching TRBD1. V was clipped by 2 bases and J by 3 bases; unmatched bases: 6. In germline, CDR1 is SGHRS, CDR2 YFSETQ. This CDR3 spans 16 amino acids. CDR3 amino acids: CASSFGTGEGTDTQYF. As DNA, the CDR3 is TGCGCCAGCAGCTTCGGGACAGGGGAAGGAACAGATACGCAGTATTTT. The full variable domain, rest sourced from reference TRBV5-1 and TRBJ2-3, is KAGVTQTPRYLIKTRGQQVTLSCSPISGHRSVSWYQQTPGQGLQFLFEYFSETQRNKGNFPGRFSGRQFSNSRSEMNVSTLELGDSALYLCASSFGTGEGTDTQYFGPGTRLTVL.

This clonotype came up a few times. The V call is TRBV6-5, the J call TRBJ2-5; D not certain. Germline CDR1 reads MNHEY; CDR2 reads SVGAGI. This CDR3 spans 13 amino acids. Deletions cut 5 bases from V and 7 bases from J, with 14 bases between. This chain's CDR3 is CASSHRDTGTQYF. CDR3 in DNA: TGTGCCAGCAGTCATAGAGATACTGGGACCCAGTACTTC.

This clonotype showed up many times. This chain joins TRBV20-1 and TRBJ1-2, with D perhaps matching TRBD1 (5 bases). Per the germline V gene, CDR1 is DFQATT and CDR2 is SNEGSKA (reference sequence). Trimming removed 6 bases from V and 0 bases from J, with 17 bases in between. The CDR3 runs to 15 residues. The CDR3 sequence: CSALGGEPANYGYTF. The CDR3, as DNA: TGCAGTGCCCTGGGGGGAGAGCCTGCTAACTATGGCTACACCTTC.